This TCR beta chain was profiled in a study of blood T cell repertoires in COVID-19. Study background: Samples of COVID-19 (acute and convalescent) were obtained from the United States, Italy and Spain.

In the source study's methods: From reference gene primer amplification, estimates of nucleated cell counts were derived. Profiled with immunoSEQ multiplex PCR; TCRdb holds only in-frame clones, not every one. That table is the source of V, J and clone size, and D and trimming were worked out from the DNA. The profile covers roughly 310,000 clones, with about nine tenths appearing a single time and 2.5% to 3.5% taken by the ten largest. The CDR3 has 15 residues. The V segment lost 4 bases and the J segment 2 bases; nucleotides outside the gene matches: 8. The germline V gene has CDR1 SGDLS and CDR2 YYNGEE.

The sequenced sample was peripheral blood. The J gene is TRBJ1-2, the V gene TRBV9, with 7 bases aligning to TRBD1. This receptor was obtained from a woman younger than 45 with COVID-19, enrolled during active disease. Here the CDR3 DNA reads TGTGCCAGCAGCCCAAACCCGGGACAGAACTATGGCTACACCTTC. It specifies CASSPNPGQNYGYTF.